This TCR beta chain emerged from a study of T cell changes during pregnancy in multiple sclerosis. CDR1 and CDR2 (germline): LGHNA, YNFKEQ. CDR3 length equals 17 residues. After removal of 0 bases from V and 5 bases from J, the junction contained 12 bases not matched to a gene. Assay used: immunoSEQ multiplex PCR; TCRdb lists only in-frame clones, some missing. Of 83,000 or so clones listed, 94% are singletons. The TCR was taken from a female donor in good health, enrolled as a control in a pregnancy study. The rearrangement joins TRBV4-2 to TRBJ2-7, with 8 bases matching TRBD1. Material: peripheral blood, obtained after pregnancy. The CDR3 spells CASSQDQGAEGMDEQYF. CDR3 DNA sequence: TGTGCCAGCAGCCAAGATCAGGGGGCTGAGGGGATGGACGAGCAGTACTTC.